This T cell receptor beta chain was observed in a study of T cell changes during pregnancy in multiple sclerosis. The data were produced by immunoSEQ multiplex PCR, yet TCRdb's version contains in-frame clones alone and is incomplete. The sample has more than 45,000 clones; around 92% are singletons. The CDR3 spans 13 residues. Germline V gene lookup returns CDR1 SSHAT and CDR2 FNYEAQ (reference sequence). Concerning this clone: One end of the junction is discordant with germline, which a read error may explain.

The chain recombines TRBV7-7 with TRBJ2-5; D is unclear. The material sequenced was CD4+ T cells from peripheral blood mononuclear cells, taken after pregnancy. The clonotype originates from a female donor with multiple sclerosis, enrolled in a pregnancy study. The CDR3 sequence is CASSPELGETQYF. The CDR3 DNA sequence: TGTGCTAGCAGCCCGGAGCTAGGAGAGACCCAGTACTTC. The full variable domain, completed using reference TRBV7-7 and TRBJ2-5, is GAGVSQSPRYKVTKRGQDVTLRCDPISSHATLYWYQQALGQGPEFLTYFNYEAQPDKSGLPSDRFSAERPEGSISTLTIQRTEQRDSAMYRCASSPELGETQYFGPGTRLLVL.